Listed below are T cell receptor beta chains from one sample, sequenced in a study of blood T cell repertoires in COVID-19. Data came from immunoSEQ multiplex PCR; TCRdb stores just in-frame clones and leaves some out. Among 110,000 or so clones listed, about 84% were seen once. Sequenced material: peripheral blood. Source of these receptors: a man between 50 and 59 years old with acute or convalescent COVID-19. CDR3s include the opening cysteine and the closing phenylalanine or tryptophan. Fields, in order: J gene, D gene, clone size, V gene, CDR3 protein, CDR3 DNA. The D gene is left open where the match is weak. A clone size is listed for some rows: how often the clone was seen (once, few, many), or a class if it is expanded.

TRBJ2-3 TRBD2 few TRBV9 CASSVGWLAETDTQYF TGTGCCAGCAGCGTAGGGTGGCTAGCGGAAACAGATACGCAGTATTTT
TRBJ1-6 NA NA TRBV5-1 CASSPLGGYNSPLHF TGCGCCAGCAGCCCCCTTGGAGGCTATAATTCACCCCTCCACTTT
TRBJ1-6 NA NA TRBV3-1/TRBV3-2 CASRASGERWSPLHF TGTGCCAGCAGGGCTTCAGGGGAGAGATGGTCACCCCTCCACTTT
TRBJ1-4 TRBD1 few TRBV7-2 CASSLDRGFGKLFF TGTGCCAGCAGCTTGGACAGGGGTTTCGGAAAACTGTTTTTT
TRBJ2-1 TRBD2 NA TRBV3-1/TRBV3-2 CASSQGGGAVQEQFF TGTGCCAGCAGCCAAGGCGGGGGGGCCGTACAGGAGCAGTTCTTC
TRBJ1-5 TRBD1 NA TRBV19 CASRPGQGGQPQHF TGTGCCAGTAGGCCGGGACAGGGGGGTCAGCCCCAGCATTTT
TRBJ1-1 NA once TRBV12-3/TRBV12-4 CASSSPKKSEAFF TGTGCCAGCAGTTCACCTAAAAAGAGTGAAGCTTTCTTT
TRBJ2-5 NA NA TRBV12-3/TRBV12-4 CASSRGAQETQYF TGTGCCAGCAGCCGGGGGGCCCAGGAGACCCAGTACTTC
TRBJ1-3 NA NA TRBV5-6 CASSWEGPTSGNTIYF TGTGCCAGCAGCTGGGAGGGTCCGACCTCTGGAAACACCATATATTTT
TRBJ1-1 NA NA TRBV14 CASSPLTGTMNTEAFF TGTGCCAGCAGCCCATTGACCGGGACTATGAACACTGAAGCTTTCTTT
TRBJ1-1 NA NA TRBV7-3 CASSAQENTEAFF TGTGCCAGCAGCGCACAGGAGAACACTGAAGCTTTCTTT
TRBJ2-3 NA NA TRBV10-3 CAISESAGITDTQYF TGTGCCATCAGTGAGTCGGCGGGGATCACAGATACGCAGTATTTT
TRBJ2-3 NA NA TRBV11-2 CASSLGARHNF TGTGCCAGCAGCTTAGGAGCCCGACATAATTTT
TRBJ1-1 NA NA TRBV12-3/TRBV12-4 CASSLWGDTEAFF TGTGCCAGCAGTTTATGGGGGGACACTGAAGCTTTCTTT
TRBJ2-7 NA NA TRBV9 CASSVYGSSYEQYF TGTGCCAGCAGCGTCTACGGGAGCTCCTACGAGCAGTACTTC